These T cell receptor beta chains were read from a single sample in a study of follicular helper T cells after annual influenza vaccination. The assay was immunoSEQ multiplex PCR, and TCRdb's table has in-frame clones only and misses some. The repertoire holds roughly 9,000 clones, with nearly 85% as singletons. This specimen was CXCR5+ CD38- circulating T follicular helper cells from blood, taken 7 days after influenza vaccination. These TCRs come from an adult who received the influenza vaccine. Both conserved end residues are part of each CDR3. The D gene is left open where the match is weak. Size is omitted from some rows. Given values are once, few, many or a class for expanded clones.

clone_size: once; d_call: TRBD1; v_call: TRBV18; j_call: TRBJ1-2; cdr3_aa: CASSREPGGSGYTF; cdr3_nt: TGTGCCAGCTCACGTGAGCCAGGGGGCTCTGGCTACACCTTC
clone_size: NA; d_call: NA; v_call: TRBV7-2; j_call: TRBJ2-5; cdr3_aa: CASSFAETQYF; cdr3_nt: TGTGCCAGCAGTTTCGCCGAGACCCAGTACTTC
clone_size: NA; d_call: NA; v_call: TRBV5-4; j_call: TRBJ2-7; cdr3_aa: CASSPGGTQTEQYF; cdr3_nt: TGTGCCAGCAGCCCCGGCGGGACCCAGACCGAGCAGTACTTC
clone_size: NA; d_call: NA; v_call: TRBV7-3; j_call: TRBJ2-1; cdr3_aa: CASSLTATYNEQFF; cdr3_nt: TGTGCCAGCAGCTTAACAGCTACCTACAATGAGCAGTTCTTC
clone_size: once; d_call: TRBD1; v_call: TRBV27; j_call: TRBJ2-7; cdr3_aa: CASSLRSGQGDEQYF; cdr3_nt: TGTGCCAGCAGTTTAAGGTCGGGACAGGGAGACGAGCAGTACTTC
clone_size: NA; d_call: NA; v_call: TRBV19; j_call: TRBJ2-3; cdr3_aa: CASSEQGENTQYF; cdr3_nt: TGTGCCAGTAGCGAACAAGGCGAGAATACGCAGTATTTT
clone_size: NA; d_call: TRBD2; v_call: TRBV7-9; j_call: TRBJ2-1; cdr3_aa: CASSPGLAGESEQFF; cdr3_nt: TGTGCCAGCAGCCCGGGACTAGCGGGAGAGAGTGAGCAGTTCTTC
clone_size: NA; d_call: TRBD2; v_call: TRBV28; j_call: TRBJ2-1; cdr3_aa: CASSLGGSSYNEQFF; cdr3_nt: TGTGCCAGCAGCCTGGGGGGGAGCTCCTACAATGAGCAGTTCTTC
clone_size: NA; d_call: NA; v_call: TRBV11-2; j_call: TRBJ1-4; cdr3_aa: CASSLTRGRTNEKLFF; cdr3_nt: TGTGCCAGCAGCTTGACCCGAGGGAGAACTAATGAAAAACTGTTTTTT
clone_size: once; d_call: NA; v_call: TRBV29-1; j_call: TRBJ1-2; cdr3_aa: CSVERGLSYTF; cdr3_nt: TGCAGCGTTGAACGGGGTCTGAGCTACACCTTC
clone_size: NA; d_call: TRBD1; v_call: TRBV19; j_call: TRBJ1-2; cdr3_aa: CASSQDRGVNGYTF; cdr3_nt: TGTGCCAGTTCTCAGGACAGGGGGGTGAATGGCTACACCTTC
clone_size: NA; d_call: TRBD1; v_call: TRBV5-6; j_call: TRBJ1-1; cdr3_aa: CASNRQGVYTEAFF; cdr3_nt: TGTGCCAGCAACCGACAGGGGGTCTACACTGAAGCTTTCTTT
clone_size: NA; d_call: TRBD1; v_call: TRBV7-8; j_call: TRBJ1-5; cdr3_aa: CASSLADRGNQPQHF; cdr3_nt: TGTGCCAGCAGCTTAGCCGACAGGGGGAATCAGCCCCAGCATTTT
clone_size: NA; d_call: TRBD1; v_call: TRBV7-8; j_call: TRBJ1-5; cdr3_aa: CASSPQATGVGNQPQHF; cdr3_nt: TGTGCCAGCAGCCCCCAAGCGACAGGGGTGGGCAATCAGCCCCAGCATTTT
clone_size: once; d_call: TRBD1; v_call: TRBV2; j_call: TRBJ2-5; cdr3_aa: CASSEAQGRGQETQYF; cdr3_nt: TGTGCCAGCAGTGAAGCGCAGGGCAGGGGGCAAGAGACCCAGTACTTC
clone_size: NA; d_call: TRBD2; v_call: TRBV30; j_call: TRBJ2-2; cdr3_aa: CAWESGGNANTGELFF; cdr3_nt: TGTGCCTGGGAGAGCGGGGGGAATGCGAACACCGGGGAGCTGTTTTTT
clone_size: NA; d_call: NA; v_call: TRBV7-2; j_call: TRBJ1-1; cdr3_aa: CASSQGRNTEAFF; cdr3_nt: TGTGCCAGCAGCCAGGGTCGGAACACTGAAGCTTTCTTT
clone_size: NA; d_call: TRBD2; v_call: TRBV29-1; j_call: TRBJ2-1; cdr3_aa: CSVEPWGGNGEQFF; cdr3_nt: TGCAGCGTTGAGCCTTGGGGGGGGAACGGTGAGCAGTTCTTC
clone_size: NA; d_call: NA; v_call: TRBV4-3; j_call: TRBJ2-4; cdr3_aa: CASSQEVGKNIQYF; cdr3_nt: TGCGCCAGCAGCCAAGAAGTGGGCAAAAACATTCAGTACTTC
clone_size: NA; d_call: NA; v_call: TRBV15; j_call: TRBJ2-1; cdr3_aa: CATSTGSGSYNEQFF; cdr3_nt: TGTGCCACCAGCACAGGGTCAGGGTCCTACAATGAGCAGTTCTTC
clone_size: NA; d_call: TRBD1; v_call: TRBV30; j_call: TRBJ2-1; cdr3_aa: CAWKGQYNEQFF; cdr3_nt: TGTGCCTGGAAGGGACAGTACAATGAGCAGTTCTTC
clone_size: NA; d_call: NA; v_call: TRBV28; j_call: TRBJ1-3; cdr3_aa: CASSSPQTTEAGNTIYF; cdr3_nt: TGTGCCAGCAGTTCCCCACAGACGACTGAGGCTGGAAACACCATATATTTT
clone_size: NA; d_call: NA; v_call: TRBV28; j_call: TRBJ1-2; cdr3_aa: CASSLPLYGYTF; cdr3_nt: TGTGCCAGCAGTTTACCTTTGTATGGCTACACCTTC
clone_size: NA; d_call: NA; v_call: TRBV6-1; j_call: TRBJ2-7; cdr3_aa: CASSEAPYEQYF; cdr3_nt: TGTGCCAGCAGTGAAGCACCCTACGAGCAGTACTTC
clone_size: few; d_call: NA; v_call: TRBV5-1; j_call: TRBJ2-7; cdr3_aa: CASSLGGRDLAYEQYF; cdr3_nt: TGCGCCAGCAGCTTGGGAGGCAGGGACCTAGCCTACGAGCAGTACTTC
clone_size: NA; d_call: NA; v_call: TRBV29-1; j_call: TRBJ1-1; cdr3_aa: CSPGQYTEAFF; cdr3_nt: TGCAGCCCCGGGCAGTACACTGAAGCTTTCTTT
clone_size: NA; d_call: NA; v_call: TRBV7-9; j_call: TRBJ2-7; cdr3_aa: CASSSGQGRSYEQYF; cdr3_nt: TGTGCCAGCAGTTCCGGTCAGGGAAGAAGCTACGAGCAGTACTTC
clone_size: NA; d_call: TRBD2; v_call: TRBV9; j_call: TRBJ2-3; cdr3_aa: CASSVEAGVSTDTQYF; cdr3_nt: TGTGCCAGCAGCGTAGAGGCGGGGGTTAGCACAGATACGCAGTATTTT
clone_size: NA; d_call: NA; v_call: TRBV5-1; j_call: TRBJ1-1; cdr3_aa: CASSLGESRAFF; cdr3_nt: TGCGCCAGCAGCTTGGGGGAGTCGAGGGCTTTCTTT
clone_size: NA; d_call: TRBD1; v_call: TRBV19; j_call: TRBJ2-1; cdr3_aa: CASSRRQGYDEQFF; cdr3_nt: TGTGCCAGTAGTCGCAGACAGGGTTACGATGAGCAGTTCTTC
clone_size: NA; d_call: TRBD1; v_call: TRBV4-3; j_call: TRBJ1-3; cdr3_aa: CASSTQTGPGNTIYF; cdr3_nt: TGCGCCAGCAGCACTCAGACAGGGCCTGGAAACACCATATATTTT
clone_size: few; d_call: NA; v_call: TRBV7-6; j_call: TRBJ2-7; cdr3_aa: CASSRLSWAVWNEQYF; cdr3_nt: TGTGCCAGCAGCCGACTGTCGTGGGCGGTTTGGAACGAGCAGTACTTC
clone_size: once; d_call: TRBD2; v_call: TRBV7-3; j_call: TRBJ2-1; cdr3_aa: CASSPTGGGAFEQFF; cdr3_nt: TGTGCCAGCAGCCCCACTGGCGGGGGGGCATTTGAGCAGTTCTTC
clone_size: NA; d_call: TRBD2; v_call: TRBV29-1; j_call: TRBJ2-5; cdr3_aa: CSVSGLAGDAETQYF; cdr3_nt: TGCAGCGTCTCTGGACTAGCGGGAGATGCAGAGACCCAGTACTTC
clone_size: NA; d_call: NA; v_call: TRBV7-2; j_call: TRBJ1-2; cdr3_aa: CASSGQKNYGYTF; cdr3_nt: TGTGCCAGCAGCGGTCAGAAGAACTATGGCTACACCTTC
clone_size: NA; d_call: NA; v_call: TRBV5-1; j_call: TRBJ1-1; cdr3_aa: CASSLVGGAGTEAFF; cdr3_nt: TGCGCCAGCAGCTTGGTCGGGGGCGCCGGTACTGAAGCTTTCTTT
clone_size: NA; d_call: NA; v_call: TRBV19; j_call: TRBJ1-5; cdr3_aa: CASSGGTRYSNQPQHF; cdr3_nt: TGTGCCAGTAGTGGAGGGACCCGCTATAGCAATCAGCCCCAGCATTTT
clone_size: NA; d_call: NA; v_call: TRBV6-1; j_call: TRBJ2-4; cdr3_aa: CASSETDGYSKNIQYF; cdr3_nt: TGTGCCAGCAGTGAAACGGACGGGTATAGCAAAAACATTCAGTACTTC
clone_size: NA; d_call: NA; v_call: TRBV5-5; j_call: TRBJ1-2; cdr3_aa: CASSLSGGANYGYTF; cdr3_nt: TGTGCCAGCAGCTTGTCCGGGGGAGCTAACTATGGCTACACCTTC
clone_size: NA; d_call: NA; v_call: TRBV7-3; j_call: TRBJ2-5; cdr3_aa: CASSLGTDQETQYF; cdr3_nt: TGTGCCAGCAGCCTCGGGACGGACCAAGAGACCCAGTACTTC
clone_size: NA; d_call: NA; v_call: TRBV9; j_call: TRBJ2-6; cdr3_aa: CASSVARGSTGANVLTF; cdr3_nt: TGTGCCAGCAGCGTAGCTCGAGGGAGCACTGGGGCCAACGTCCTGACTTTC
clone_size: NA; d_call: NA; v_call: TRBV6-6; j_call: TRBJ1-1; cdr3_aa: CASSDLGNTEAFF; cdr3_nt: TGTGCCAGCAGTGATTTAGGGAACACTGAAGCTTTCTTT
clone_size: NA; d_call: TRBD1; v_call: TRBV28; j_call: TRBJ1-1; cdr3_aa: CASNTGQGTTEAFF; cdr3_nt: TGTGCCAGCAACACGGGACAGGGTACCACTGAAGCTTTCTTT
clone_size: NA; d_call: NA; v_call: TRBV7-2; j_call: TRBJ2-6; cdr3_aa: CASSLGTGAGANVLTF; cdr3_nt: TGTGCCAGCAGCTTAGGGACTGGGGCTGGGGCCAACGTCCTGACTTTC
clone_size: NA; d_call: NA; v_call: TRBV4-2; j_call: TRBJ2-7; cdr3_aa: CASRKGTTSYEQYF; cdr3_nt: TGTGCCAGCAGGAAAGGGACAACCTCCTACGAGCAGTACTTC
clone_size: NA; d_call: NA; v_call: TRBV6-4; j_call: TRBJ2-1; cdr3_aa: CASSVEGGTYNEQFF; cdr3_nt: TGTGCCAGCAGCGTGGAGGGCGGAACCTACAATGAGCAGTTCTTC
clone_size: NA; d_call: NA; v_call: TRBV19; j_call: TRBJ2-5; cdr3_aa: CASSNRDSWQTQYF; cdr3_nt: TGTGCCAGTAGTAACCGGGACTCTTGGCAGACCCAGTACTTC
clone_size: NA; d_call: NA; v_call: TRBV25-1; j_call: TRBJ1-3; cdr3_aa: CASSEARGLSGNTIYF; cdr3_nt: TGTGCCAGCAGTGAAGCCCGGGGGCTATCTGGAAACACCATATATTTT
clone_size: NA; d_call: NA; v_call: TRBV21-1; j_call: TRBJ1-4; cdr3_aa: CASRAMGQRFEKLFF; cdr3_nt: TGTGCCAGCAGGGCCATGGGACAGCGATTTGAAAAACTGTTTTTT
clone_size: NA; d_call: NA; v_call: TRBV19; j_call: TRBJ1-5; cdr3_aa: CASRMQGGENQPQHF; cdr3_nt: TGTGCCAGTAGGATGCAGGGTGGAGAAAATCAGCCCCAGCATTTT
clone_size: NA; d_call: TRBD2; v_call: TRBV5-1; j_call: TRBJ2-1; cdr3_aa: CASSLSSGYPEQFF; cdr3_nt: TGCGCCAGCAGCTTGTCTAGCGGGTACCCTGAGCAGTTCTTC
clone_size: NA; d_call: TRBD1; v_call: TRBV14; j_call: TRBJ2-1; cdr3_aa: CASSQAGGQYNEQFF; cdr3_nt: TGTGCCAGCAGCCAAGCTGGGGGACAGTACAATGAGCAGTTCTTC
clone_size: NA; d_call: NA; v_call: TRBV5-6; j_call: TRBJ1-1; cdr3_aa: CASSRKPGSMNTEAFF; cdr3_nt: TGTGCCAGCAGTCGTAAGCCGGGAAGCATGAACACTGAAGCTTTCTTT
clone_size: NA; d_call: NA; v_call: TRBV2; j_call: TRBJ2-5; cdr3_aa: CASSEGYGAQETQYF; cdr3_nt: TGTGCCAGCAGCGAAGGCTATGGGGCACAAGAGACCCAGTACTTC
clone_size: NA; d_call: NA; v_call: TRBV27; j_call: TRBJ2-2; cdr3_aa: CASNGGTNTGELFF; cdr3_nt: TGTGCCAGCAATGGCGGAACTAACACCGGGGAGCTGTTTTTT
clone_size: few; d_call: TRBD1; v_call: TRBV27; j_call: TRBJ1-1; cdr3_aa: CASSLQGAPEAFF; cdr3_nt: TGTGCCAGCAGTCTCCAGGGGGCACCGGAAGCTTTCTTT
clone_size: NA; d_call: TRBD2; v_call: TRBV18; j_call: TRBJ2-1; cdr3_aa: CASFSGEGNEQFF; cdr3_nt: TGTGCCAGCTTTAGCGGGGAGGGCAATGAGCAGTTCTTC
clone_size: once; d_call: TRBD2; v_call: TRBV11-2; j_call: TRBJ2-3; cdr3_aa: CASSLGSSGRGDTQYF; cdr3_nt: TGTGCCAGCAGCCTCGGGAGTAGCGGGAGGGGAGATACGCAGTATTTT
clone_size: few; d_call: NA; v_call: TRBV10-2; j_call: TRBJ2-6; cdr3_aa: CASEDRKSSGANVLTF; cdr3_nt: TGCGCCAGCGAAGACAGGAAAAGCTCTGGGGCCAACGTCCTGACTTTC
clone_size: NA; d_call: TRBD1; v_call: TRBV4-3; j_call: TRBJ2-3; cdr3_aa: CASSPLGQDSDTQYF; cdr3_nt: TGCGCCAGCAGCCCGTTGGGACAGGACTCAGATACGCAGTATTTT